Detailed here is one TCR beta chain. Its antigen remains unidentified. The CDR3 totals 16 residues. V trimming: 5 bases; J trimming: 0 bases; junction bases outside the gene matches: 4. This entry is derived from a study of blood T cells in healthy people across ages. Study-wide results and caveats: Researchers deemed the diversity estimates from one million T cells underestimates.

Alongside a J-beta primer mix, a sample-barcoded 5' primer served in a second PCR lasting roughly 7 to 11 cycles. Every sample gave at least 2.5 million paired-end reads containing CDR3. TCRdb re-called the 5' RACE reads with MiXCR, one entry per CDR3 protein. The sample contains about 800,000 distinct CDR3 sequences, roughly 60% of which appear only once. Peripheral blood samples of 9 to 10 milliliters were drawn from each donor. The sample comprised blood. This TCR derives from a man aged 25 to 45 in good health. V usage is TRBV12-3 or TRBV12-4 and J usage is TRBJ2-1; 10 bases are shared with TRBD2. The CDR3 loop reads CASSGLADNSYNEQFF. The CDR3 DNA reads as TGTGCCAGCAGTGGACTAGCGGACAACTCCTACAATGAGCAGTTCTTC.